Below, one TCR beta chain is given with its context. The target of this receptor is not known. The sample holds no much larger clone one base away, and base qualities are not on file. In the prospective study, participants were about 18 to 95 years old, resided in about two dozen geographic areas of the United States, and were enrolled through a virtual design. Cohort assignment in the prospective study relied on participant-reported clinical history from a screening survey and a study questionnaire. ImmuneRACE Cohort 3 recovered participants were defined by two consecutive negative NP/OP PCR tests, healthcare professional clearance, or symptom resolution. Each participant in the prospective study had whole blood, serum and a nasopharyngeal or oropharyngeal swab collected by mobile phlebotomists. Over a roughly two-month period, participants in the prospective study had the option of providing additional blood draws and questionnaires. Before DNA extraction, blood samples from the prospective study were shipped at room temperature or frozen.

The CDR3 covers 13 residues, taking in both the cysteine and the phenylalanine. Only CDR3 DNA is held: 39 bases, read in frame from base 1. The junction shows trimming of 4 bases on V and 4 bases on J, plus 10 bases between the germline ends. The germline V gene supplies CDR1 MNHEY and CDR2 SVGAGI. TCRbeta CDR3 regions were amplified from genomic DNA using the immunoSEQ Assay, a bias-controlled multiplex PCR. Under the source paper's analysis protocol: Nucleated cell counts per sample were estimated from amplification of reference gene primers within the assay. To quantify the absolute abundance of each unique TCRbeta CDR3 rearrangement, sequence reads were collapsed and filtered. For each sample, productive Simpson clonality was calculated as the square root of Simpson's diversity index over productive rearrangements. Here the immuneACCESS table is served through TCRdb, limited to in-frame sequences with V and J called. Missing clones are a known gap in these copies; in checked studies unresolved V genes cover under half, and the rest lacks a known reason. The V and J calls and clone size are taken from that table; D and trimming were inferred from the DNA. The sample data list hundreds of thousands of clones, and roughly 86% of these were observed just once. The ten most abundant clones make up 0.8% to 1% of the sample.

This sample is part of a study of blood T cell repertoires in COVID-19 (dated by TCRdb to the early 2020s). In terms of the full investigation: The collaborator samples originated in the United States, Italy and Spain and spanned the acute and convalescent phases of COVID-19. The prospective study material was composed of cDNA or gDNA derived from T cells, B-cell-depleted T cells, or PBMCs. Subjects who had been exposed to COVID-19, were actively infected with it, or had recovered from it provided the deeply sampled blood TCRbeta repertoires that made up the dataset. The repertoires were made available in a free public database intended to serve as a resource for research on the immune response to SARS-CoV-2. Samples were obtained from the ongoing ImmuneRACE study (first 160 participants) and from 1,200 or so subjects provided by 6 global collaborators. Nearly every sample came with metadata listing a de-identified subject ID, COVID-19 status, age in years and sex. Where available, HLA class I and class II types were obtained from metadata supplied by the sample provider rather than from assay-based typing. The paper as a whole reports these results and caveats: Clinical and demographic metadata were provided uncurated, with the amount varying by source and participant.

The specimen was PBMCs or T cells enriched from blood (not recorded which). This sequence was found in a woman aged 30 to 39 who had recovered from COVID-19. The sequence is built from TRBV6-5 and TRBJ1-1, and possibly TRBD1, on 6 matching bases. The DNA sequence is given as TGTGCCAGCAGTTCACAGGGAGCCACTGAAGCTTTCTTT. It codes for CASSSQGATEAFF.